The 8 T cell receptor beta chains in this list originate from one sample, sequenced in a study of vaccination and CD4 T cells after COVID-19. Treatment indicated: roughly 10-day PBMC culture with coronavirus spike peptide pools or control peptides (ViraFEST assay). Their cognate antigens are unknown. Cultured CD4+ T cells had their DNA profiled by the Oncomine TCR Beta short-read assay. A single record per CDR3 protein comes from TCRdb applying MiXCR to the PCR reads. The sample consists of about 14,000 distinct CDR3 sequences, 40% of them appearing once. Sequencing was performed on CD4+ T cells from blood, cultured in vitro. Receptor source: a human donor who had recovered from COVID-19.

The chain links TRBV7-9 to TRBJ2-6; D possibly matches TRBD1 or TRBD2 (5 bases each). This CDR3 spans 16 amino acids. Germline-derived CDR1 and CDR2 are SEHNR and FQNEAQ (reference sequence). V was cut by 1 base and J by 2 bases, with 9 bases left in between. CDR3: CASSLVLGAGANVLTF. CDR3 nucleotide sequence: TGTGCCAGCAGCTTAGTATTGGGGGCTGGGGCCAACGTCCTGACTTTC.

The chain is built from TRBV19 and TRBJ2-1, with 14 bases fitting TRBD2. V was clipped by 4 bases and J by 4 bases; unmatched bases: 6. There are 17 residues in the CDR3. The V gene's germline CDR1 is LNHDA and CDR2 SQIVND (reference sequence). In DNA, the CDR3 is TGTGCCAGTAGTAAAAAGACTAGCGGGAGGGCGTACAATGAGCAGTTCTTC. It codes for CASSKKTSGRAYNEQFF.

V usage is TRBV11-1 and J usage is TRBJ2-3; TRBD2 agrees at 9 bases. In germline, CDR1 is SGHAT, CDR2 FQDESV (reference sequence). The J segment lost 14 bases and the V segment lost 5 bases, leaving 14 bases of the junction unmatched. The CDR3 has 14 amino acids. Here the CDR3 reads CASSQDWLAGSVYF. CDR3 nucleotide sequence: TGTGCCAGCAGCCAAGATTGGCTAGCGGGGTCGGTGTATTTT. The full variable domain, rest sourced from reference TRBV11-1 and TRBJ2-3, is EAEVAQSPRYKITEKSQAVAFWCDPISGHATLYWYRQILGQGPELLVQFQDESVVDDSQLPKDRFSAERLKGVDSTLKIQPAELGDSAMYLCASSQDWLAGSVYFGPGTRLTVL.

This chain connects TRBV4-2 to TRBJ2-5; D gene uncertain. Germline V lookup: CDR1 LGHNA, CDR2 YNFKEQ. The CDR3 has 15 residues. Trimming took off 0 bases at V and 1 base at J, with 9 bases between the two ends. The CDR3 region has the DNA TGTGCCAGCAGCCAAGAAGTGGGGTTCCAAGAGACCCAGTACTTC. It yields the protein CASSQEVGFQETQYF.

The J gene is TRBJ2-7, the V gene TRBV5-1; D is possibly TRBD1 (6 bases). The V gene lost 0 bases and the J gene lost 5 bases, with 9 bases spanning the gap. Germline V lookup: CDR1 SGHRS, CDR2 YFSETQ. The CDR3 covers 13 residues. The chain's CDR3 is CASSLGQENEQYF. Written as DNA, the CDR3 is TGCGCCAGCAGCTTGGGACAGGAGAACGAGCAGTACTTC.

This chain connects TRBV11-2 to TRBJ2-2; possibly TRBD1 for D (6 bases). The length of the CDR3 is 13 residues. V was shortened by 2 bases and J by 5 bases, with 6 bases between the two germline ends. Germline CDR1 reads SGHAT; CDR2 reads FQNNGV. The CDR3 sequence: CASSLTGTGELFF. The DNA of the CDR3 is TGTGCCAGCAGCTTAACAGGGACCGGGGAGCTGTTTTTT.

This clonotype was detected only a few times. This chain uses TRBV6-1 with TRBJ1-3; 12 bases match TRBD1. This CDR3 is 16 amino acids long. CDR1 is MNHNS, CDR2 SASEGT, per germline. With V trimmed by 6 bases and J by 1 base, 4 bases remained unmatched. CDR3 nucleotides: TGTGCCAGCAGCCAGGGACAGGGGGCGTCTGGAAACACCATATATTTT. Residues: CASSQGQGASGNTIYF.

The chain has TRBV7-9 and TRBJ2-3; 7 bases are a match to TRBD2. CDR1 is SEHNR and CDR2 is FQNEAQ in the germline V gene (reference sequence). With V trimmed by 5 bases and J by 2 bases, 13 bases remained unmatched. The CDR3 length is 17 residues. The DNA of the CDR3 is TGTGCCAGCAGCACCACCCGGGTGGGAGGGGCCACAGATACGCAGTATTTT. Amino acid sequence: CASSTTRVGGATDTQYF.